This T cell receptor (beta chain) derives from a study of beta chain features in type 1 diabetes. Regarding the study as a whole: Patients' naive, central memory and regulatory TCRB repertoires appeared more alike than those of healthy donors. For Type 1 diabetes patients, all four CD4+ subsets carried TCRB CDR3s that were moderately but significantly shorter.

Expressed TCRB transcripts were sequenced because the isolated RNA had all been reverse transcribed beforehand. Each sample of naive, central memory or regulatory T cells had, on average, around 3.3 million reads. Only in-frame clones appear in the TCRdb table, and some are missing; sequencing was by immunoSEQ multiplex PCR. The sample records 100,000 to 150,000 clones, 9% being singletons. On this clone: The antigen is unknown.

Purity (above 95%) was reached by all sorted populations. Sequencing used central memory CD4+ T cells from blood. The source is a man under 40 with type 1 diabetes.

The CDR3 sequence is CASSLLNYYNEQFF. The CDR3 nucleotides read TGTGCCAGCAGCTTATTAAACTATTACAATGAGCAGTTCTTC. This rearrangement joins TRBV7-2 to TRBJ2-1; the D is unclear. CDR1 and CDR2 (germline): SGHTA, FQGNSA. With 2 bases removed from V and 4 bases from J, the gap between germline ends came to 9 bases. This CDR3 has 14 amino acids.